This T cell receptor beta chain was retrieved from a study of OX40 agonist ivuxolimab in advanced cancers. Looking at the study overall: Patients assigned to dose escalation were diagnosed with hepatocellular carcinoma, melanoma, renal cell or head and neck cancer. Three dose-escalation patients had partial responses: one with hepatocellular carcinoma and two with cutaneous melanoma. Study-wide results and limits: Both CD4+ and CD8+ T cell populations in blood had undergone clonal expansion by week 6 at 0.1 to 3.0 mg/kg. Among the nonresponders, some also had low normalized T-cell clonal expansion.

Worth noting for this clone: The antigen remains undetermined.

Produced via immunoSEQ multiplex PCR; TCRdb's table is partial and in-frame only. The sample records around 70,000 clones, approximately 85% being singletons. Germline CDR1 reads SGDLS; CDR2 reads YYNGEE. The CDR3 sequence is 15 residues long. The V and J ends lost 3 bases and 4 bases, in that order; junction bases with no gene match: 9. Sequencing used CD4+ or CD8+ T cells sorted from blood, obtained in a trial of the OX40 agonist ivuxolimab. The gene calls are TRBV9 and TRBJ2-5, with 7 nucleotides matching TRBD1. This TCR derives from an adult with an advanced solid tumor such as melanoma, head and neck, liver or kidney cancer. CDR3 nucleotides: TGTGCCAGCAGCGCCCCCGGGACAGCACTAGAGACCCAGTACTTC. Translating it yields CASSAPGTALETQYF.